This TCR beta chain appears in the sequencing data of a study of blood T cell repertoires in COVID-19. In the study overall: Acute and convalescent COVID-19 samples came from the United States, Italy and Spain.

From germline, CDR1 is SNHLY and CDR2 FYNNEI. Trimming left V 6 bases short and J 4 bases short, with 16 bases between. There are 15 residues in the CDR3. The authors' processing: For nucleated cells, counts were estimated from reference gene primer amplification. The repertoire was sequenced with immunoSEQ multiplex PCR; TCRdb's copy has only in-frame clones and lacks some. D and trimming come from the DNA, and the V and J calls and clone size come from that table. This repertoire shows 290,000 or so clones, roughly nine tenths found once; its top ten account for roughly 2%. This chain links TRBV2 with TRBJ1-5, with D tentatively TRBD1 (5 bases). This TCR was recovered from a man between 18 and 29 years old with active or convalescent COVID-19. Sequenced sample: peripheral blood. The CDR3 protein is CASRSRSTENQPQHF. CDR3 coding DNA: TGTGCCAGCAGGAGCAGGTCGACAGAGAATCAGCCCCAGCATTTT. Filled out from reference TRBV2 and TRBJ1-5, the complete variable domain reads EPEVTQTPSHQVTQMGQEVILRCVPISNHLYFYWYRQILGQKVEFLVSFYNNEISEKSEIFDDQFSVERPDGSNFTLKIRSTKLEDSAMYFCASRSRSTENQPQHFGDGTRLSIL.